This T cell receptor beta chain derives from a study of cytomegalovirus exposure and HLA in healthy donors. Vbeta (60) and Jbeta (13) primers were used in the PCR. Libraries were prepared by immunoSEQ multiplex PCR; TCRdb keeps only in-frame clonotypes and omits some of them. Of about 150,000 clones listed, around 65% were seen once; the top ten hold roughly 1.8%. Germline CDR1 reads KGHSH; CDR2 reads LQKENI. The length of the CDR3 is 14 residues. V was clipped by 2 bases and J by 4 bases, with 9 bases between them. The source material was PBMCs. The rearrangement uses TRBV18 and TRBJ1-5, with D possibly TRBD1 on 5 matching bases. This sequence originates from a male donor in good health and CMV-seronegative. Here the CDR3 DNA reads TGTGCCAGCTCACCAGGGGCCGGTAATCAGCCCCAGCATTTT. It yields the protein CASSPGAGNQPQHF.